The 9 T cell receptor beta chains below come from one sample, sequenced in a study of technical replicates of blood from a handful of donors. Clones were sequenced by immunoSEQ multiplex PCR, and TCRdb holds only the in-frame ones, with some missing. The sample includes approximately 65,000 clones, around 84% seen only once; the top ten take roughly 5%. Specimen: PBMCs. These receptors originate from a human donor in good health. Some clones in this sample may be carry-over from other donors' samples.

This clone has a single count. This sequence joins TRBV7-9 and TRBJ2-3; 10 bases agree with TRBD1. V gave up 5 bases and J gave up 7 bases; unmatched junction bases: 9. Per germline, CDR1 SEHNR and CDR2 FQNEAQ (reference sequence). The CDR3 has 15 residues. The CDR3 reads CASSPGTGDPYTQYF. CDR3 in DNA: TGTGCCAGCAGCCCCGGGACAGGGGATCCTTATACGCAGTATTTT. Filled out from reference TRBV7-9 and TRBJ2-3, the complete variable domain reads DTGVSQNPRHKITKRGQNVTFRCDPISEHNRLYWYRQTLGQGPEFLTYFQNEAQLEKSRLLSDRFSAERPKGSFSTLEIQRTEQGDSAMYLCASSPGTGDPYTQYFGPGTRLTVL.

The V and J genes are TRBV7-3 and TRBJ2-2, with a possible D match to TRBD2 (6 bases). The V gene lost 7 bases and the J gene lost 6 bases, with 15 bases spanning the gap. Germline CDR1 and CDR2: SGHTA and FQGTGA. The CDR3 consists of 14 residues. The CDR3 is CASIGREGSGELFF. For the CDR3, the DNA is TGTGCCAGCATAGGGCGGGAAGGTTCCGGGGAGCTGTTTTTT.

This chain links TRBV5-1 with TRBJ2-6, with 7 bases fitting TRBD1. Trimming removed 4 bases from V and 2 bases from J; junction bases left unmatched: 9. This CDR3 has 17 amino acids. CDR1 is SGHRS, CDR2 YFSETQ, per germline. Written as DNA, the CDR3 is TGCGCCAGCAGCCTCGGGACAGCTCACGCTGGGGCCAACGTCCTGACTTTC. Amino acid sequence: CASSLGTAHAGANVLTF.

CDR3 protein: CASSPHMGLDTEAFF. The DNA for the CDR3 is TGTGCCAGCTCACCACATATGGGGCTGGACACTGAAGCTTTCTTT. The chain uses TRBV18 and TRBJ1-1, with TRBD1 as a possible D gene (5 bases). CDR3 size: 15 residues. V shed 1 base and J shed 3 bases, with 12 bases lying between them. Per germline, CDR1 KGHSH and CDR2 LQKENI.

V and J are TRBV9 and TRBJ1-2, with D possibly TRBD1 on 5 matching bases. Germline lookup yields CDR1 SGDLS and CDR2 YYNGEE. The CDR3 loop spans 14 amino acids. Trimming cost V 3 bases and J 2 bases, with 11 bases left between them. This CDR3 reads CASSERGRNYGYTF. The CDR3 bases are TGTGCCAGCAGCGAGCGGGGGAGGAACTATGGCTACACCTTC.

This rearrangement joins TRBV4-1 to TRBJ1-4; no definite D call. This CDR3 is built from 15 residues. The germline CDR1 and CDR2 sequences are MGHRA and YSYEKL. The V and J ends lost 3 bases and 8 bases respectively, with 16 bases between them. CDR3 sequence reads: CASSQLQSLFEKLFF. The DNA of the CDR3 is TGCGCCAGCAGCCAGCTCCAGTCTTTGTTCGAAAAACTGTTTTTT.

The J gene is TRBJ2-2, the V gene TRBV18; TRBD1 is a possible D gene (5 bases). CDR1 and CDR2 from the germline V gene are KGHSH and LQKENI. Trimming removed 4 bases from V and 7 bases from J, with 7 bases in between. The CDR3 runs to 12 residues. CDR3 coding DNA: TGTGCCAGCTCACTCGACAGCGGGGAGCTGTTTTTT. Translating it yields CASSLDSGELFF.

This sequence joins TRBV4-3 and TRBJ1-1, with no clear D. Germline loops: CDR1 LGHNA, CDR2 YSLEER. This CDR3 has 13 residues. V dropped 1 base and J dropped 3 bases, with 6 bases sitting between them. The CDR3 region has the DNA TGCGCCAGCAGCCAAGTCACGGACACTGAAGCTTTCTTT. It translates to CASSQVTDTEAFF.

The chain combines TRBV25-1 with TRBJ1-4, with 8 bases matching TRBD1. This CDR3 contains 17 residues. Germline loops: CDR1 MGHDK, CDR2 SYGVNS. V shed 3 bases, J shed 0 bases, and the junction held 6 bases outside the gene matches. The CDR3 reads CASSDFSRGPTNEKLFF. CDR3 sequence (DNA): TGTGCCAGCAGTGATTTTAGCAGGGGGCCAACTAATGAAAAACTGTTTTTT.